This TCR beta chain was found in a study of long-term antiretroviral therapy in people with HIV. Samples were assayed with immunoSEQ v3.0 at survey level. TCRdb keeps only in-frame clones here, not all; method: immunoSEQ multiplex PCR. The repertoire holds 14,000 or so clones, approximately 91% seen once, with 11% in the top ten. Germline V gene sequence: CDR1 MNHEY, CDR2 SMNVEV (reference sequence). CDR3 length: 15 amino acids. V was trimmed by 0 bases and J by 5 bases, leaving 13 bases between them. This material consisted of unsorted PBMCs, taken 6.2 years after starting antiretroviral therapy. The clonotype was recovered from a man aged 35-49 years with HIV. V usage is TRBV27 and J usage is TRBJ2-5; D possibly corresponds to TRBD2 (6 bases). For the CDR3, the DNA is TGTGCCAGCAGTTTATCCTGGAGGGGCCGGGAGACCCAGTACTTC. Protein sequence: CASSLSWRGRETQYF.